The 17 T cell receptor beta chains below come from one sample, sequenced in a study of blood T cell repertoires in COVID-19. This table comes from immunoSEQ multiplex PCR, and its TCRdb copy is limited to in-frame clones, with some not included. Of 70,000 or so clones listed, 75% to 95% are singletons. Sequenced input: peripheral blood. These receptors all come from a woman aged 18-29 years with acute or convalescent COVID-19.

V is TRBV5-1 and J is TRBJ1-4; 7 positions agree with TRBD1. V dropped 4 bases and J dropped 8; count of bases not matched to a gene: 14. The length of the CDR3 is 16 residues. Germline V gene data show CDR1 as SGHRS and CDR2 as YFSETQ. CDR3 sequence: CASSARGTGEEEKLFF. In DNA form, the CDR3 reads TGCGCCAGCAGCGCCCGCGGTACAGGGGAGGAGGAAAAACTGTTTTTT.

This clone is a singleton in its sample. V usage is TRBV7-2 and J usage is TRBJ1-2; 7 bases are shared with TRBD1. The ends lost 3 bases at V and 5 bases at J; junction bases unmatched: 6. CDR1 and CDR2 (germline): SGHTA, FQGNSA. The CDR3 totals 14 residues. Written as DNA, the CDR3 is TGTGCCAGCAGCTTGACAGGGATATTTTATGGCTACACCTTC. This codes for CASSLTGIFYGYTF.

The chain uses TRBV4-1 and TRBJ2-2; 9 nucleotides match TRBD1. The V and J ends lost 4 bases and 4 bases, in that order; junction bases with no gene match: 4. Germline CDR1 reads MGHRA; CDR2 reads YSYEKL. The CDR3 contains 15 residues. CDR3 sequence (DNA): TGCGCCAGCAGCCTCGGGACAGGGATCACCGGGGAGCTGTTTTTT. It is translated as CASSLGTGITGELFF.

The chain joins TRBV28 to TRBJ2-7; 7 nucleotides align to TRBD1. V gave up 7 bases and J gave up 3 bases; unmatched junction bases: 6. Germline V gives CDR1 MDHEN, CDR2 SYDVKM. CDR3 length: 13 amino acids. The CDR3 sequence: CASTDRRIYEQYF. CDR3 in DNA: TGTGCCAGCACGGACAGGAGAATCTACGAGCAGTACTTC.

V is TRBV9 and J is TRBJ2-6, with 10 nucleotides matching TRBD2. Per the germline V gene, CDR1 is SGDLS and CDR2 is YYNGEE. The CDR3 contains 21 residues. Losses at the gene ends were 0 bases for V and 0 bases for J; bases not matched to a gene: 12. The CDR3 spells CASSVEPGIAGGSSGANVLTF. In DNA, the CDR3 is TGTGCCAGCAGCGTAGAGCCCGGGATAGCGGGAGGTAGCTCTGGGGCCAACGTCCTGACTTTC.

This chain joins TRBV5-4 and TRBJ2-3; D possibly corresponds to TRBD2 (7 bases). CDR1 SGHNT and CDR2 YYREEE come from the germline V gene (reference sequence). Trimming took 2 bases from V and 1 from J, leaving 11 bases between them. The length of the CDR3 is 15 residues. For the CDR3, the DNA is TGTGCCAGCAGCTTACTCGGGGGGCGCACAGATACGCAGTATTTT. It specifies CASSLLGGRTDTQYF.

The chain couples TRBV7-2 to TRBJ2-3; 9 bases agree with TRBD1. From germline, CDR1 is SGHTA and CDR2 FQGNSA. V gave up 4 bases and J gave up 3 bases; unmatched junction bases: 14. The CDR3 loop spans 18 amino acids. In nucleotides, the CDR3 is TGTGCCAGCAGCTCACCCGGGACAGGGACGGATGGTACAGATACGCAGTATTTT. This gives the protein CASSSPGTGTDGTDTQYF.

The chain uses TRBV19 and TRBJ1-2; 7 bases line up with TRBD1. V gave up 7 bases and J gave up 6 bases; unmatched junction bases: 11. Germline values: CDR1 LNHDA, CDR2 SQIVND (reference sequence). This CDR3 comprises 14 residues. In nucleotides, the CDR3 is TGTGCCAGTAATCCGGGACAGCGGGTAAATGGCTACACCTTC. This gives the protein CASNPGQRVNGYTF.

The V gene is TRBV6-1, the J gene TRBJ1-5, with D perhaps matching TRBD1 (6 bases). V lost 0 bases to trimming and J lost 7 bases, with 16 bases between them. This CDR3 contains 16 residues. Germline CDR1 and CDR2: MNHNS and SASEGT. The CDR3: CASSEAPDRHGQPQHF. As DNA, the CDR3 is TGTGCCAGCAGTGAAGCGCCTGACAGGCATGGACAGCCCCAGCATTTT.

The V gene is TRBV6-2 or TRBV6-3, the J gene TRBJ2-6; 9 positions agree with TRBD1. The V gene end was trimmed by 8 bases and the J gene end by 1 base; junction bases not matched to a gene: 12. The CDR3 is 18 amino acids. The V gene's germline CDR1 is MNHEY and CDR2 SVGEGT. The CDR3 DNA reads TGTGCCAGCTGCCCATGGGGACAGGGAAGATCTGGGGCCAACGTCCTGACTTTC. This translates into CASCPWGQGRSGANVLTF.

V usage is TRBV6-2 or TRBV6-3 and J usage is TRBJ2-4; TRBD2 is a possible D gene (6 bases). Germline V gene data show CDR1 as MNHEY and CDR2 as SVGEGT. The germline V and J ends were trimmed by 0 bases and 9 bases, with 21 bases remaining between them. CDR3 size: 17 residues. In nucleotides, the CDR3 is TGTGCCAGCAGTTACTCGAGTCGTCCTAGCGCCATGGGCATTCAGTACTTC. It translates to CASSYSSRPSAMGIQYF.

V is TRBV5-1 and J is TRBJ2-1; D may be TRBD2 (7 bases). CDR3 length equals 15 residues. CDR1 is SGHRS and CDR2 is YFSETQ in the germline V gene. The ends were cut back, 0 bases at V and 3 bases at J, with 10 bases in the middle. CDR3 bases: TGCGCCAGCAGCTTGGAGGGGGAGGGCTACAATGAGCAGTTCTTC. It codes for CASSLEGEGYNEQFF.

A note on this clone: One end of the junction is discordant with germline, which a read error may explain. The V gene is TRBV2, the J gene TRBJ2-7, with TRBD2 matching over 8 bases. The V gene's germline CDR1 is SNHLY and CDR2 FYNNEI. The CDR3 is 15 residues long. This CDR3 reads CASSEDGGAQREQYF. The CDR3 DNA sequence: TGTGCCAGCAGCGAAGACGGGGGGGCCCAACGCGAGCAGTACTTC. Drawing the rest from reference TRBV2 and TRBJ2-7, the complete variable domain is EPEVTQTPSHQVTQMGQEVILRCVPISNHLYFYWYRQILGQKVEFLVSFYNNEISEKSEIFDDQFSVERPDGSNFTLKIRSTKLEDSAMYFCASSEDGGAQREQYFGPGTRLTVT.

This clone was found once. The V and J genes are TRBV19 and TRBJ2-6, with 10 bases lining up with TRBD1. V lost 6 bases, J lost 1 base, and 6 bases stayed unmatched. The CDR3 has 17 residues. Per germline, CDR1 LNHDA and CDR2 SQIVND (reference sequence). CDR3 residues: CASSRDRGSSGANVLTF. CDR3 nucleotide sequence: TGTGCCAGTAGCCGGGACAGGGGTTCGTCTGGGGCCAACGTCCTGACTTTC. Full variable domain (rest looked up from reference TRBV19 and TRBJ2-6): DGGITQSPKYLFRKEGQNVTLSCEQNLNHDAMYWYRQDPGQGLRLIYYSQIVNDFQKGDIAEGYSVSREKKESFPLTVTSAQKNPTAFYLCASSRDRGSSGANVLTFGAGSRLTVL.

This chain uses TRBV3-1 (or the pseudogene TRBV3-2) with TRBJ2-3; a weak D match, TRBD2 (6 bases). This CDR3 is 14 amino acids long. Trimming pared 0 bases from V and 4 bases from J, leaving 8 bases between. Germline V CDR1 and CDR2: LGHDT, YNNKEL (reference sequence). The CDR3 DNA sequence: TGTGCCAGCAGCCAAGAGCTAGCGTCAGATACGCAGTATTTT. This codes for CASSQELASDTQYF.

The chain uses TRBV7-9 and TRBJ2-3; TRBD2 matches at 8 bases. The CDR3 has 12 amino acids. Germline CDR1 SEHNR, CDR2 FQNEAQ (reference sequence). V dropped 5 bases and J dropped 10; count of bases not matched to a gene: 5. The CDR3 sequence is CASSKGLAAQYF. In DNA, the CDR3 is TGTGCCAGCAGCAAAGGACTAGCAGCGCAGTATTTT.

J is TRBJ1-6 and V is TRBV6-4; D may be TRBD1 (6 bases). V was trimmed by 9 bases and J by 10 bases, leaving 25 bases between them. Germline lookup yields CDR1 MRHNA and CDR2 SNTAGT. The CDR3 is 16 residues long. The CDR3 spells CARRPPGGAVRSPLHF. For the CDR3, the DNA is TGTGCCAGACGACCTCCGGGGGGGGCAGTAAGGTCACCCCTCCACTTT.